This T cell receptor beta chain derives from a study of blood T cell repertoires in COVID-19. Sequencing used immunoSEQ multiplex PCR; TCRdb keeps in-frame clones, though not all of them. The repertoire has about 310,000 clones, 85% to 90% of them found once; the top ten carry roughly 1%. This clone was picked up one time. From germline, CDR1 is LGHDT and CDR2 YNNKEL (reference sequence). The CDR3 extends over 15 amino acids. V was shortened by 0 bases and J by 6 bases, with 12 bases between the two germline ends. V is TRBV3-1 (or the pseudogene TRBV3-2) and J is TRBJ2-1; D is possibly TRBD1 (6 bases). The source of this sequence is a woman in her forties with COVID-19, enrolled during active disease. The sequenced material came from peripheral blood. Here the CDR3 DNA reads TGTGCCAGCAGCCAAGACAGGGGCCGGGGCAATGAGCAGTTCTTC. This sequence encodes CASSQDRGRGNEQFF.